This TCR beta chain was retrieved from a study of blood T cell repertoires in COVID-19. Assay: immunoSEQ multiplex PCR; the TCRdb copy retains only in-frame clones and omits some. The sample has 300,000 or so clones, approximately 90% seen once; the top ten hold over 3.5%. This CDR3 has 13 amino acids. With 5 bases removed from V and 2 bases from J, the gap between germline ends came to 9 bases. Germline values: CDR1 MGHDK, CDR2 SYGVNS. The J gene is TRBJ2-5, the V gene TRBV25-1; D is ambiguous. The TCR originated in a woman in her thirties or forties with acute or convalescent COVID-19. Specimen: peripheral blood. CDR3: CASSRQIQETQYF. CDR3 nucleotide sequence: TGTGCCAGCAGTCGCCAGATTCAAGAGACCCAGTACTTC.